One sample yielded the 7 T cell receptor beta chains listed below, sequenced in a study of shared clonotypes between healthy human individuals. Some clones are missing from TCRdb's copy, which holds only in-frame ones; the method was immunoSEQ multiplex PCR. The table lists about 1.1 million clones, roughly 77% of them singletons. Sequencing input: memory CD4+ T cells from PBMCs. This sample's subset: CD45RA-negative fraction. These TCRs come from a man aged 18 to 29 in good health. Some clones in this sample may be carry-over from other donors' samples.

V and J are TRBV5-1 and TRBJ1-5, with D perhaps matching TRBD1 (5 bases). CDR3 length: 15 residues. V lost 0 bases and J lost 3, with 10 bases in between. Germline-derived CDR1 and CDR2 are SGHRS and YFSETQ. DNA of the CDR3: TGCGCCAGCAGCTTGGAGGGGTCGAACAATCAGCCCCAGCATTTT. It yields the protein CASSLEGSNNQPQHF.

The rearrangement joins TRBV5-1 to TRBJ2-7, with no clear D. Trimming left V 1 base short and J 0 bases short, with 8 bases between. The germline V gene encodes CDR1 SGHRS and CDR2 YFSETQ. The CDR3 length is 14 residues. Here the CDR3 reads CASSLMTNSYEQYF. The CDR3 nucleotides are TGCGCCAGCAGCTTGATGACAAACTCCTACGAGCAGTACTTC.

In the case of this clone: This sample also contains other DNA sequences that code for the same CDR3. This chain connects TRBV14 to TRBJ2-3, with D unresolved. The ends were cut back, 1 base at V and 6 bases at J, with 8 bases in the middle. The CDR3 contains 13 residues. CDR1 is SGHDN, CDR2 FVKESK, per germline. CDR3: CASSQGSGDTQYF. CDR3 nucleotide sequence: TGTGCCAGCAGCCAAGGGTCTGGCGATACGCAGTATTTT.

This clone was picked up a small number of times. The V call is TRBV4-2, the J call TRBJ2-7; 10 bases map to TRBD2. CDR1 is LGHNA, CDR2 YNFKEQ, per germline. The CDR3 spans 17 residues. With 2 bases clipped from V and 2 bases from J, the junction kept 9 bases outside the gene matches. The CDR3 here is CASSQPSSGGHTYEQYF. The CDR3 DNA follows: TGTGCCAGCAGCCAACCTTCTAGCGGGGGTCATACCTACGAGCAGTACTTC.

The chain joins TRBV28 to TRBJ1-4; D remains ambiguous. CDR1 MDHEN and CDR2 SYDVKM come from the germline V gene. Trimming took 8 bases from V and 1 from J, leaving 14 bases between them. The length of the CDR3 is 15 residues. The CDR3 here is CASALESGTNEKLFF. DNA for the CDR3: TGTGCCAGCGCCTTGGAGTCCGGAACTAATGAAAAACTGTTTTTT.

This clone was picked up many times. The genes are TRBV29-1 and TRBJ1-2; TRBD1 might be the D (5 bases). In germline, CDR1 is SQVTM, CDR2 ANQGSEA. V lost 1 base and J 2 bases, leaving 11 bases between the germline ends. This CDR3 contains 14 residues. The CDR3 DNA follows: TGCAGCGTTGAAGGCGTAGGGACGAACTATGGCTACACCTTC. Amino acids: CSVEGVGTNYGYTF. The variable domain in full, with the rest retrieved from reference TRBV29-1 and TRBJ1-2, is SAVISQKPSRDICQRGTSLTIQCQVDSQVTMMFWYRQQPGQSLTLIATANQGSEATYESGFVIDKFPISRPNLTFSTLTVSNMSPEDSSIYLCSVEGVGTNYGYTFGSGTRLTVV.

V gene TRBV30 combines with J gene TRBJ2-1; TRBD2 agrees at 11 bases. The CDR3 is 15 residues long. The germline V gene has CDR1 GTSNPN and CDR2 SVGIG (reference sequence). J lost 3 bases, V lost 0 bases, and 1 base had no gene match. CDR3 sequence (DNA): TGTGCCTGGAGTGTGGGACTAGCGGTCTACAATGAGCAGTTCTTC. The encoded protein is CAWSVGLAVYNEQFF.